Each of the 13 T cell receptor beta chains below was sequenced from the same sample in a study of T cell responses to AZD1222 COVID-19 vaccine. Sequencing used immunoSEQ multiplex PCR; TCRdb keeps in-frame clones, though not all of them. Here the sample spans approximately 190,000 clones, just over 90% being singletons. This material consisted of peripheral blood, taken on day 0 of AZD1222 vaccination. These receptors were obtained from an adult in good health.

The chain is built from TRBV7-3 and TRBJ2-7, with 7 bases aligning to TRBD2. The CDR3 is made up of 15 amino acids. Per the germline V gene, CDR1 is SGHTA and CDR2 is FQGTGA. Losses at the gene ends were 2 bases for V and 1 base for J; bases not matched to a gene: 5. CDR3 protein: CASSLGGGRSYEQYF. The CDR3 DNA follows: TGTGCCAGCAGCTTAGGTGGCGGGAGATCCTACGAGCAGTACTTC.

The rearrangement joins TRBV2 to TRBJ1-3, with D uncertain. The CDR3 consists of 14 residues. The V gene's germline CDR1 is SNHLY and CDR2 FYNNEI. V lost 7 bases to trimming and J lost 0 bases, with 10 bases between them. In DNA form, the CDR3 reads TGTGCCAGCATTCCGACGGGCTCTGGAAACACCATATATTTT. As protein: CASIPTGSGNTIYF. Full variable domain (outside the CDR3, taken from reference TRBV2 and TRBJ1-3): EPEVTQTPSHQVTQMGQEVILRCVPISNHLYFYWYRQILGQKVEFLVSFYNNEISEKSEIFDDQFSVERPDGSNFTLKIRSTKLEDSAMYFCASIPTGSGNTIYFGEGSWLTVV.

V is TRBV3-1 (or the pseudogene TRBV3-2) and J is TRBJ2-1; D may match TRBD1 or TRBD2 (6 bases each). The length of the CDR3 is 16 residues. The V gene's germline CDR1 is LGHDT and CDR2 YNNKEL (reference sequence). Between the trimmed V and J ends, which lost 4 bases and 0 bases, there was a span of 13 bases. Here the CDR3 reads CASSPRGGRSYNEQFF. The CDR3 coding sequence is TGTGCCAGCAGCCCACGAGGGGGGCGCTCCTACAATGAGCAGTTCTTC.

This sequence joins TRBV11-1 and TRBJ2-7, with 9 bases matching TRBD2. This CDR3 region has 15 residues. Germline CDR1 is SGHAT and CDR2 is FQDESV (reference sequence). Germline trimming cut 5 bases from V and 3 bases from J; bases unmatched to any gene: 8. CDR3 nucleotide sequence: TGTGCCAGCAGCCGGACTAGCGCCCCAGACTACGAGCAGTACTTC. It specifies CASSRTSAPDYEQYF.

CDR3 bases: TGTGCCAGCAGTTTAACCTATTCTAACTATGGCTACACCTTC. Its protein product is CASSLTYSNYGYTF. The chain uses TRBV27 and TRBJ1-2; D is unresolved. The germline V gene encodes CDR1 MNHEY and CDR2 SMNVEV (reference sequence). V lost 2 bases and J 0 bases, leaving 7 bases between the germline ends. The CDR3 has 14 residues.

This clone was seen a few times. V is TRBV3-1 (or the pseudogene TRBV3-2) and J is TRBJ2-1; 7 positions match TRBD2. V dropped 5 bases and J dropped 4; count of bases not matched to a gene: 11. CDR1 LGHDT and CDR2 YNNKEL come from the germline V gene (reference sequence). This CDR3 is 16 amino acids long. CDR3 DNA sequence: TGTGCCAGCAGCACCCTTGGGGAGGGAATATACAATGAGCAGTTCTTC. This translates into CASSTLGEGIYNEQFF.

The chain couples TRBV19 to TRBJ1-2; D is perhaps TRBD1 (5 bases). The V gene lost 7 bases and the J gene lost 9 bases, with 15 bases spanning the gap. CDR3 length: 12 residues. The V gene's germline CDR1 is LNHDA and CDR2 SQIVND (reference sequence). The CDR3 is CASMSGAWSYTF. CDR3 nucleotides: TGTGCCAGTATGAGTGGGGCTTGGAGCTACACCTTC.

This chain uses TRBV25-1 with TRBJ1-2, with 7 bases aligning to TRBD1. The CDR3 runs 16 residues. Unmatched junction bases numbered 11, after V lost 1 base and J lost 6 bases. Germline CDR1 and CDR2: MGHDK and SYGVNS. CDR3 protein: CASSEFSDRVLDGYTF. The CDR3 DNA reads TGTGCCAGCAGTGAATTCTCTGACAGGGTTTTAGATGGCTACACCTTC.

The chain recombines TRBV2 with TRBJ1-2, with 7 bases matching TRBD1. Losses at the gene ends were 2 bases for V and 7 bases for J; bases not matched to a gene: 7. Germline V gene lookup returns CDR1 SNHLY and CDR2 FYNNEI. The CDR3 has 14 amino acids. The CDR3 DNA reads as TGTGCCAGCAGTGAAAGGGGACAGTACCGTGGCTACACCTTC. Protein product: CASSERGQYRGYTF.

The V gene is TRBV4-3, the J gene TRBJ2-3, with unresolved D. The CDR3 is 16 amino acids. The germline CDR1 and CDR2 sequences are LGHNA and YSLEER. Trimming stripped 8 bases from V and 1 base from J, with 19 bases between. CDR3 in amino acids: CASPVSARTCTDTQYF. The CDR3 nucleotides are TGCGCCAGCCCCGTCTCGGCACGCACTTGCACAGATACGCAGTATTTT.

The rearrangement uses TRBV7-2 and TRBJ1-2, with 9 bases lining up with TRBD1. The CDR3 spans 17 residues. The germline V gene encodes CDR1 SGHTA and CDR2 FQGNSA. With V trimmed by 4 bases and J by 3 bases, 12 bases remained unmatched. The DNA of the CDR3 is TGTGCCAGCAGCTCAGCGAGACGGACAGGGGCCCACTATGGCTACACCTTC. This sequence encodes CASSSARRTGAHYGYTF.

The rearrangement uses TRBV9 and TRBJ1-3, with a possible D match to TRBD1 (6 bases). The V and J ends lost 0 bases and 4 bases respectively, with 8 bases between them. Germline-derived CDR1 and CDR2 are SGDLS and YYNGEE. This CDR3 spans 14 amino acids. DNA for the CDR3: TGTGCCAGCAGCGTAGAGGGGGGCGGAAACACCATATATTTT. It yields the protein CASSVEGGGNTIYF.

V and J are TRBV6-5 and TRBJ1-6, with no clear D. Germline CDR1 and CDR2: MNHEY and SVGAGI. Trimming pared 0 bases from V and 12 bases from J, leaving 6 bases between. The CDR3 consists of 12 residues. The CDR3 protein is CASSYSRGPLHF. The CDR3 bases are TGTGCCAGCAGTTACTCGCGGGGACCCCTCCACTTT.